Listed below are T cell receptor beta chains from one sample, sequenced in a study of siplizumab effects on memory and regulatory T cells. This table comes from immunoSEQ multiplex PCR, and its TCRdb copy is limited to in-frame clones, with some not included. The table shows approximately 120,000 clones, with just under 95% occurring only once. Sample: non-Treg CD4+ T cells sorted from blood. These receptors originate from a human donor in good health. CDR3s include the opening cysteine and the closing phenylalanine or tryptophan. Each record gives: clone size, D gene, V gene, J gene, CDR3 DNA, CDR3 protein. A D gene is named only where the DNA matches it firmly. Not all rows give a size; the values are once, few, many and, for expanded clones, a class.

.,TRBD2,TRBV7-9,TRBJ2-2,TGTGCCAGCAGCCGTAGTGTCGGCGGGGGGGCCTTCGGGGAGCTGTTTTTT,CASSRSVGGGAFGELFF
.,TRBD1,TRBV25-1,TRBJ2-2,TGTGCCAGCATAGTCGACCGGGACAGGGCCCCCGGGGAGCTGTTTTTT,CASIVDRDRAPGELFF
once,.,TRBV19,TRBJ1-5,TGTGCCAGTAGTCCAGGGACCGTCAGCTATAGCAATCAGCCCCAGCATTTT,CASSPGTVSYSNQPQHF
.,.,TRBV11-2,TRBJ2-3,TGTGCCAGTCTCAACACAGATACGCAGTATTTT,CASLNTDTQYF
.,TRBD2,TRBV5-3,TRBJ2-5,TGTGCCAGCAGCTTGGCCGGGAGGTTCCCAGAGACCCAGTACTTC,CASSLAGRFPETQYF
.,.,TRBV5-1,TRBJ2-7,TGCGCCAGCAGCTTGGAACAGGCCTACGAGCAGTACTTC,CASSLEQAYEQYF
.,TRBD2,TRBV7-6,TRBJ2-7,TGTGCCAGCAGCTTTACTAGCGGGGGAATTTACGAGCAGTACTTC,CASSFTSGGIYEQYF
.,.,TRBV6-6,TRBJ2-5,TGTGCCAGCGAAACACCGGGACAAGGGGGAGAGACCCAGTACTTC,CASETPGQGGETQYF
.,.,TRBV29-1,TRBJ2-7,TGCAGCGTTGAATCCGGGGCTACCTCCTCCTACGAGCAGTACTTC,CSVESGATSSYEQYF
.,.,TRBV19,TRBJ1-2,TGTGCCAGTAACTTAGTGTCTAACTATGGCTACACCTTC,CASNLVSNYGYTF
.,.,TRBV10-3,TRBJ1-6,TGTGCCATCAGTGCTAACAGGGTCGGGGATTCACCCCTCCACTTT,CAISANRVGDSPLHF
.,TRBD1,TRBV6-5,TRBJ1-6,TGTGCCAGTGGGACAGGGGGAAGATCACCCCTCCACTTT,CASGTGGRSPLHF
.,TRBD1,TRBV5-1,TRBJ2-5,TGCGCCAGCAGCTTAACAGGGGGGCGCGGAGAGACCCAGTACTTC,CASSLTGGRGETQYF
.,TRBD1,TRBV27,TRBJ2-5,TGTGCCAGCAGTTTGTCACCGGGACAGCCCTACCAAGAGACCCAGTACTTC,CASSLSPGQPYQETQYF
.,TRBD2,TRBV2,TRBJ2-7,TGTGCCAGCAGTGTAGTAAGCGGGGGGCCCCCTCCCTCCTACGAGCAGTACTTC,CASSVVSGGPPPSYEQYF
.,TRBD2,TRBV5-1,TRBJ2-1,TGCGCCAGCAGCTTCCTAGCGGGGACTAGTTACAATGAGCAGTTCTTC,CASSFLAGTSYNEQFF
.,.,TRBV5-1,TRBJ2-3,TGCGCCAGTGGCTCTACAGATACGCAGTATTTT,CASGSTDTQYF
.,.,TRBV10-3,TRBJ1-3,TGTGCCATCGGCTGGACTGACTCTGGAAACACCATATATTTT,CAIGWTDSGNTIYF
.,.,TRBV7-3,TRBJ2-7,TGTGCCAGCAGCCCAGGGTATTCGACGGGCGAGCAGTACTTC,CASSPGYSTGEQYF
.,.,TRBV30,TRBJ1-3,TGTGCCTCGCAGAGGGGAAACACCATATATTTT,CASQRGNTIYF
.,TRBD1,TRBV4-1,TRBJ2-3,TGCGCCAGCAGCCAAGAACACGAGGGGGCCCTCACAGATACGCAGTATTTT,CASSQEHEGALTDTQYF
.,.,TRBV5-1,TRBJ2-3,TGCGCCAGCAGCTTTGGAGCAGGGCGGGATACGCAGTATTTT,CASSFGAGRDTQYF
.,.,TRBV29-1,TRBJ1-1,TGCAGCGTTGAAGATGGGGGGGGCCCACTTCACGGCCCTGAAGCTTTCTTT,CSVEDGGGPLHGPEAFF
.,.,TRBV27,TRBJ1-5,TGTGCCAGCAGTTTAACCCAGGTGAAAAGCAATCAGCCCCAGCATTTT,CASSLTQVKSNQPQHF
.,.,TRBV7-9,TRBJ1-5,TGTGCCAGCAGCTTAATGGGGGCCATAAATCAGCCCCAGCATTTT,CASSLMGAINQPQHF
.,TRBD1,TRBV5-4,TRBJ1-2,TGTGCCAGCAGCTTGGAGGCACAGGGGGGAATCTATGGCTACACCTTC,CASSLEAQGGIYGYTF
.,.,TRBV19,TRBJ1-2,TGTGCCAGTAGTTTCCGACGGGCGAGCTATGGCTACACCTTC,CASSFRRASYGYTF
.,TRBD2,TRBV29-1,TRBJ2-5,TGCAGCGCCATACTAGCGGGGGGGCAGGAGACCCAGTACTTC,CSAILAGGQETQYF
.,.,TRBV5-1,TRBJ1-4,TGCGCCAGCAGCTCCGGCCGAGGGGGAGAAAAACTGTTTTTT,CASSSGRGGEKLFF
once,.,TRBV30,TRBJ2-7,TGTGCCTGGAGAGTGAGCAGTACCTACGAGCAGTACTTC,CAWRVSSTYEQYF
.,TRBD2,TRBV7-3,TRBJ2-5,TGTGCCAGCAGCTTAAGCGGGGGACTAGGGCAAGAGACCCAGTACTTC,CASSLSGGLGQETQYF
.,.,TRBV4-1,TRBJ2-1,TGCGCCAGCAGCCCCTCACAGGACTCCTACAATGAGCAGTTCTTC,CASSPSQDSYNEQFF
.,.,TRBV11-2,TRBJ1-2,TGTGCCAGCAGCTCCCTCGGGGCTCGCGGCTACACCTTC,CASSSLGARGYTF
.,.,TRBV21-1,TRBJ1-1,TGTGCCAGCACTAACCCCGGGACAGGGTACGGTCGTGGCACTGAAGCTTTCTTT,CASTNPGTGYGRGTEAFF
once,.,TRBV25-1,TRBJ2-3,TGTGCCAGCTCGAGGACAGATACGCAGTATTTT,CASSRTDTQYF
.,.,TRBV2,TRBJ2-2,TGTGCCAGCAGTTTCCGGACCGGGACACCTCCGAACACCGGGGAGCTGTTTTTT,CASSFRTGTPPNTGELFF
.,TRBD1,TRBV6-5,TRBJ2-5,TGTGCCAGCAGTTACCGGTTACAGGGGTACCAAGAGACCCAGTACTTC,CASSYRLQGYQETQYF
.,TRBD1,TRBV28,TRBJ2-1,TGTGCCAGCAGCAGTACAGGGGGCTTATACAATGAGCAGTTCTTC,CASSSTGGLYNEQFF
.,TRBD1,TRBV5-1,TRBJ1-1,TGCGCCAGCAGCTTGTACCCAACAGGGGGGGAAACTGAAGCTTTCTTT,CASSLYPTGGETEAFF
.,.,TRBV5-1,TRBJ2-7,TGCGCCAGCAGCTTGAGGCAGGGGAACTACGAGCAGTACTTC,CASSLRQGNYEQYF
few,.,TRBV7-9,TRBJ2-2,TGTGCCAGCAGCTTAGGAGGTGACAGAGGGGAGCTGTTTTTT,CASSLGGDRGELFF
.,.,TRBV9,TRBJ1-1,TGTGCCAGCAGCACACGGAGGACTTCCACTGAAGCTTTCTTT,CASSTRRTSTEAFF
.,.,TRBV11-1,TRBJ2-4,TGTGCCAGCAGCTTGGAGGGGATGGTGGCCAAAAACATTCAGTACTTC,CASSLEGMVAKNIQYF
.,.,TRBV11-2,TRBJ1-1,TGTGCCAGCAGCTTTGGATGGGGCACTGAAGCTTTCTTT,CASSFGWGTEAFF
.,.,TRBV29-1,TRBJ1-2,TGCAGCGTTGGTTCCGGGCTGGCTATCGGTGGCTACACCTTC,CSVGSGLAIGGYTF
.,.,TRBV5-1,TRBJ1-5,TGCGCCAGCAGCTTGGCCGCGGGGGCCGGTCAGCCCCAGCATTTT,CASSLAAGAGQPQHF
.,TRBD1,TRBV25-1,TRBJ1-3,TGTGCCGGGTCGACAGGGACTGGAAACACCATATATTTT,CAGSTGTGNTIYF
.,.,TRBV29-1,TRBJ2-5,TGCAGCGTTGAAGGGTTGGGGTACCCAAATGAGGAGACCCAGTACTTC,CSVEGLGYPNEETQYF
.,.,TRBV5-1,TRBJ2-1,TGCGCCAGCAGCGAGGGACTTGCTAGTTACAATGAGCAGTTCTTC,CASSEGLASYNEQFF
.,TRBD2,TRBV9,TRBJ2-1,TGTGCCAGCAGCTCCCCGAGCGGGGGGGCAGGGAATGAGCAGTTCTTC,CASSSPSGGAGNEQFF
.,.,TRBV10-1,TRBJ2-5,TGCGCCAGCAGTCTAGGACAGAAAGAGACCCAGTACTTC,CASSLGQKETQYF
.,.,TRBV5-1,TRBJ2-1,TGCGCCAGCAGGTTTTCAGGTGTCGAATCCTACAATGAGCAGTTCTTC,CASRFSGVESYNEQFF
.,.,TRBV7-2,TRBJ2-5,TGTGCCAGCAGCCCCTCGCGGAACCTAATCCAAGAGACCCAGTACTTC,CASSPSRNLIQETQYF
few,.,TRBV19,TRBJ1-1,TGTGCCAGTAGTGACGTTCACACTGAAGCTTTCTTT,CASSDVHTEAFF
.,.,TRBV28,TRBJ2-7,TGCGAAGAGGAGGGGAGCTCCTACGAGCAGTACTTC,CEEEGSSYEQYF
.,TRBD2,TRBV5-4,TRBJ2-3,TGTGCCAGCACCGAGGGACTAGCGGGGGCAGATACGCAGTATTTT,CASTEGLAGADTQYF
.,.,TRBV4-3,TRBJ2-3,TGCGCCAGCAGCCAAGATCATGAGACGGGAGATACGCAGTATTTT,CASSQDHETGDTQYF